A selection of T cell receptor beta chains follows, all from one sample in a study of CD8+ T cells in alopecia areata. Using immunoSEQ multiplex PCR, the repertoire was profiled, and TCRdb retains in-frame clones only, with some absent. Of approximately 150,000 clones listed, roughly 58% are singletons. The sample comprised CD8+ T cells sorted from blood. Source of these receptors: a human donor in good health. Both conserved end residues are part of each CDR3. The D gene is left open where the match is weak. Clone size is shown for a subset of rows, as once, few, many or a class of expanded clone.

j_gene: TRBJ2-3; v_gene: TRBV6-1; d_gene: TRBD1; abundance: NA; CDR3nt: TGTGCCAGCAGTGATACGGGACAGGGCTTCAGTTATGGCACAGATACGCAGTATTTT; CDR3aa: CASSDTGQGFSYGTDTQYF
j_gene: TRBJ2-7; v_gene: TRBV7-6; d_gene: NA; abundance: NA; CDR3nt: TGTGCCAGCAGCTTTCAGGGAACCTACGAGCAGTACTTC; CDR3aa: CASSFQGTYEQYF
j_gene: TRBJ2-1; v_gene: TRBV27; d_gene: NA; abundance: few; CDR3nt: TGTGCCAGCAGCTACAGGGATTCCTACAATGAGCAGTTCTTC; CDR3aa: CASSYRDSYNEQFF
j_gene: TRBJ2-2; v_gene: TRBV19; d_gene: TRBD2; abundance: NA; CDR3nt: TGTGCCAGTAGTATAGATTTAGGAATAGCGGGAGAAAACACCGGGGAGCTGTTTTTT; CDR3aa: CASSIDLGIAGENTGELFF
j_gene: TRBJ2-7; v_gene: TRBV27; d_gene: NA; abundance: NA; CDR3nt: TGTGCCAGCAGTTTCAAGTGGGCGTCGGCCTACGAGCAGTACTTC; CDR3aa: CASSFKWASAYEQYF
j_gene: TRBJ2-7; v_gene: TRBV29-1; d_gene: TRBD2; abundance: NA; CDR3nt: TGCAGCGTTATTATTCGTGCGGGAGTTCTCTCCTACGAGCAGTACTTC; CDR3aa: CSVIIRAGVLSYEQYF
j_gene: TRBJ2-6; v_gene: TRBV14; d_gene: NA; abundance: NA; CDR3nt: TGTGCCAGCAGCCACAGGGTGGGTGCTGGGGCCAACGTCCTGACTTTC; CDR3aa: CASSHRVGAGANVLTF
j_gene: TRBJ2-1; v_gene: TRBV5-1; d_gene: NA; abundance: NA; CDR3nt: TGCGCCAGCAGCTTGGAAATACACAATGAGCAGTTCTTC; CDR3aa: CASSLEIHNEQFF
j_gene: TRBJ2-3; v_gene: TRBV13; d_gene: NA; abundance: NA; CDR3nt: TGTGCCAGCAGCCCCGTTAGCGGTTGGGGCACAGATACGCAGTATTTT; CDR3aa: CASSPVSGWGTDTQYF
j_gene: TRBJ2-7; v_gene: TRBV7-9; d_gene: TRBD2; abundance: NA; CDR3nt: TGTGCCAGCAGTCCCCCGGGAGGGGCACGCTACGAGCAGTACTTC; CDR3aa: CASSPPGGARYEQYF
j_gene: TRBJ1-1; v_gene: TRBV19; d_gene: NA; abundance: NA; CDR3nt: TGTGCCAGTAGTATATTCGGGAACACTGAAGCTTTCTTT; CDR3aa: CASSIFGNTEAFF
j_gene: TRBJ1-2; v_gene: TRBV27; d_gene: NA; abundance: few; CDR3nt: TGTGCCAGCAGTTTACAACAGGGACTCTTCTATGGCTACACCTTC; CDR3aa: CASSLQQGLFYGYTF
j_gene: TRBJ2-5; v_gene: TRBV7-9; d_gene: NA; abundance: NA; CDR3nt: TGTGCCAGCAGCGGGACCCGTAGGGGAGAGACCCAGTACTTC; CDR3aa: CASSGTRRGETQYF
j_gene: TRBJ2-7; v_gene: TRBV5-1; d_gene: TRBD1; abundance: NA; CDR3nt: TGCGCCAGCAGCTTATTACAGGGGAGTTACGAGCAGTACTTC; CDR3aa: CASSLLQGSYEQYF
j_gene: TRBJ2-7; v_gene: TRBV5-6; d_gene: NA; abundance: once; CDR3nt: TGTGCCAGCAGCTCGGGTGCGGGCTGGTCGTATGAGCAGTACTTC; CDR3aa: CASSSGAGWSYEQYF
j_gene: TRBJ2-7; v_gene: TRBV29-1; d_gene: NA; abundance: NA; CDR3nt: TGCAGCATCGATTCGGGTTTCGAGCAGTACTTC; CDR3aa: CSIDSGFEQYF
j_gene: TRBJ1-1; v_gene: TRBV29-1; d_gene: NA; abundance: NA; CDR3nt: TGCAGCGTTGAAGGCAGGGGAAAGGGAGGGACTGAAGCTTTCTTT; CDR3aa: CSVEGRGKGGTEAFF
j_gene: TRBJ2-3; v_gene: TRBV2; d_gene: TRBD2; abundance: NA; CDR3nt: TGTGCCAGCATTGGGACTAGCGGGAGGAGGGATACGCAGTATTTT; CDR3aa: CASIGTSGRRDTQYF
j_gene: TRBJ2-7; v_gene: TRBV5-1; d_gene: NA; abundance: NA; CDR3nt: TGCGCCAGCAGCTTACGGCAGGATTCGTACGAGCAGTACTTC; CDR3aa: CASSLRQDSYEQYF
j_gene: TRBJ1-1; v_gene: TRBV30; d_gene: NA; abundance: NA; CDR3nt: TGTGCCTGGAGTCCCCCCTCCACACCCAACACTGAAGCTTTCTTT; CDR3aa: CAWSPPSTPNTEAFF
j_gene: TRBJ2-3; v_gene: TRBV27; d_gene: NA; abundance: few; CDR3nt: TGTGCCAGCTGTCTGGGGGCGGGAGATACGCAGTATTTT; CDR3aa: CASCLGAGDTQYF
j_gene: TRBJ2-2; v_gene: TRBV4-1; d_gene: NA; abundance: few; CDR3nt: TGCGCCAGCAGCCAACCCGGGGAGGGGGCAGTGGAGCTGTTTTTT; CDR3aa: CASSQPGEGAVELFF
j_gene: TRBJ2-1; v_gene: TRBV19; d_gene: NA; abundance: few; CDR3nt: TGTGCCAGTAGTATGAAGCCCCAGTACAATGAGCAGTTCTTC; CDR3aa: CASSMKPQYNEQFF
j_gene: TRBJ2-3; v_gene: TRBV11-2; d_gene: NA; abundance: few; CDR3nt: TGTGCCAGCAGCTTAGCCTACCCAGATACGCAGTATTTT; CDR3aa: CASSLAYPDTQYF
j_gene: TRBJ1-1; v_gene: TRBV5-1; d_gene: NA; abundance: NA; CDR3nt: TGCGCCAGCAGCTTGTCATGGGGCGTAGGGACTGAAGCTTTCTTT; CDR3aa: CASSLSWGVGTEAFF
j_gene: TRBJ2-7; v_gene: TRBV4-1; d_gene: NA; abundance: NA; CDR3nt: TGTGCCAGCAGCCAAGATGCGGGGAGCTCCTACGAGCAGTACTTC; CDR3aa: CASSQDAGSSYEQYF
j_gene: TRBJ2-1; v_gene: TRBV29-1; d_gene: NA; abundance: NA; CDR3nt: TGCAGCGGTCAGGGGAATGAGCAGTTCTTC; CDR3aa: CSGQGNEQFF
j_gene: TRBJ2-7; v_gene: TRBV7-6; d_gene: NA; abundance: many; CDR3nt: TGTGCCAGCACCCCGGATTCGGGACGGAGCTCCTACGAGCAGTACTTC; CDR3aa: CASTPDSGRSSYEQYF
j_gene: TRBJ1-2; v_gene: TRBV29-1; d_gene: NA; abundance: NA; CDR3nt: TGCAGCGTTGGTCCGGGGTGGACCAAGAACCTCTATGGCTACACCTTC; CDR3aa: CSVGPGWTKNLYGYTF
j_gene: TRBJ2-3; v_gene: TRBV2; d_gene: NA; abundance: NA; CDR3nt: TGTGCCAGCAGTGAAGCCGGCCGCTTCCTAGCAGCTATTAGCACAGATACGCAGTATTTT; CDR3aa: CASSEAGRFLAAISTDTQYF
j_gene: TRBJ1-1; v_gene: TRBV7-9; d_gene: NA; abundance: NA; CDR3nt: TGTGCCAGCAAAAGCCCTCCGAACACTGAAGCTTTCTTT; CDR3aa: CASKSPPNTEAFF
j_gene: TRBJ1-2; v_gene: TRBV6-1; d_gene: NA; abundance: NA; CDR3nt: TGTGCCAGCAGTGAGAGGACGGAACATGGCTACACCTTC; CDR3aa: CASSERTEHGYTF
j_gene: TRBJ2-2; v_gene: TRBV5-1; d_gene: NA; abundance: once; CDR3nt: TGCGCCAGCAGCATCAACACCGGGGAGCTGTTTTTT; CDR3aa: CASSINTGELFF
j_gene: TRBJ2-7; v_gene: TRBV27; d_gene: NA; abundance: few; CDR3nt: TGTGCCAGCGCCCCCCCAGGTTGGGCAGGGGAGCAGTACTTC; CDR3aa: CASAPPGWAGEQYF
j_gene: TRBJ2-1; v_gene: TRBV18; d_gene: TRBD2; abundance: NA; CDR3nt: TGTGCCAGCTCACCCCCAGCGGGAGCATACAATGAGCAGTTCTTC; CDR3aa: CASSPPAGAYNEQFF
j_gene: TRBJ2-1; v_gene: TRBV5-1; d_gene: NA; abundance: NA; CDR3nt: TGCGCCAGCAGCGAATCAACTAGAGACTCCTACAATGAGCAGTTCTTC; CDR3aa: CASSESTRDSYNEQFF
j_gene: TRBJ2-5; v_gene: TRBV5-4; d_gene: NA; abundance: NA; CDR3nt: TGTGCCAGCAGCCCCGAGGGGCAAGAGACCCAGTACTTC; CDR3aa: CASSPEGQETQYF
j_gene: TRBJ2-1; v_gene: TRBV7-9; d_gene: NA; abundance: NA; CDR3nt: TGTGCCAGCAGCTTAGAAGGTGGTAGGGGGTCTGACAATGAGCAGTTCTTC; CDR3aa: CASSLEGGRGSDNEQFF
j_gene: TRBJ2-3; v_gene: TRBV10-2; d_gene: TRBD2; abundance: once; CDR3nt: TGCGCCAGCAGTGAGGTGCGGGAGGGCCGCGATACGCAGTATTTT; CDR3aa: CASSEVREGRDTQYF
j_gene: TRBJ1-1; v_gene: TRBV7-9; d_gene: TRBD1; abundance: few; CDR3nt: TGTGCCAGCAGCCCTTGGACAGGGGGCCCGGGTGAAGCTTTCTTT; CDR3aa: CASSPWTGGPGEAFF